This T cell receptor (beta chain) was retrieved from a study of vaccination and CD4 T cells after COVID-19 (dated by TCRdb to about 2022). Study-level background: Every convalescent patient had a positive nasal swab PCR test for SARS-CoV-2, with mild disease in about nine patients and severe disease in one. Post-vaccine blood samples were collected a median of approximately 68 days after the second vaccine dose, ranging from roughly 12 to 250 days. Participants got two doses of the Pfizer-BioNTech BNT162b2 vaccine (n=8) or two doses of the Moderna mRNA-1273 vaccine (n=2). In around ten COVID-19 convalescent patients and several infection-naive healthy vaccine recipients, the spike-specific CD4+ TCR repertoire before mRNA vaccination was compared with the repertoire after mRNA vaccination. Post-COVID blood samples from convalescent patients were collected a median of 101 days after diagnosis, with a range of roughly 35 to 161 days. In the convalescent cohort there were six males and four females, among whom were two Hispanic individuals, seven Caucasians, two Asians and one multiracial person. Control cultures received a CEFX viral epitope pool as the positive control, an HIV-1 Nef peptide pool as the negative control, or no peptide. For stimulating the cultures, overlapping spike peptide pools were used, derived from SARS-CoV-2 as well as from the common cold coronaviruses HCoV-NL63, HCoV-OC43 and HCoV-229E. Overall study results and their limits: In convalescent patients, a median roughly 86% of post-vaccine SARS-CoV-2-reactive clones were detected only after vaccination, suggesting vaccine-specific priming. Only a relatively small number of convalescent patients were included in the study, and early timepoints following natural infection were not analyzed. In convalescent patients, nearly all vaccine-specific clones (304 of 307) were found to be mono-reactive for SARS-CoV-2 spike rather than cross-reactive with common cold coronaviruses. An increase in the median number of SARS-CoV-2-reactive clonotypes from approximately 21 after infection to 35 to 40 after vaccination was observed, but the change was not found to be significant.

Note on this clonotype: This receptor's antigen is unknown. Within one base of it there is no much larger clone, and no base qualities were kept.

CDR1 and CDR2 were assigned from the germline V gene as MNHNS and SASEGT. The CDR3 has 14 amino acids, counting the end cysteine and phenylalanine. The sequence is cut down to CDR3 DNA, 42 bases in frame from base 1. From V the trimming removes 6 bases and from J it removes 6 bases, while the gene matches leave 7 bases of the junction unaccounted for. Read against the paper, the sample's treatment or condition label means: roughly ten-day PBMC culture with coronavirus spike peptide pools or control peptides (ViraFEST assay). The ViraFEST assay was used in the study, in which antigen-specific T cells were expanded with peptide pools and expanded clonotypes were subsequently identified by TCR sequencing. The positive SARS-CoV-2 PCR tests of the convalescent patients were dated from March to December 2020, before the Alpha, Beta and Delta variants emerged in the United States. Each well held 2 million to 2.5 million PBMCs cultured with approximately 10 ug/ml peptide pools in IMDM containing approximately 5% human AB serum and about 10 IU/ml IL-2. On days 3 and 7, half of the culture medium was replaced with fresh IL-2-containing medium. Once the cells had been in culture for less than 12 days, the EasySep CD4+ T cell isolation kit was used to isolate CD4+ T cells by negative selection. Ficoll-Paque Plus gradient centrifugation was used to isolate PBMCs from whole blood, and the isolated PBMCs were then either used fresh or cryopreserved at -140C. Triplicate wells were generally used for each culture condition.

Library construction relied on PCR. TCR sequencing of DNA from cultured CD4+ T cells used the Oncomine TCR Beta short-read assay at the Johns Hopkins FTIC core. The QIAamp micro DNA kit was used to extract genomic DNA from the cultured CD4+ T cells. The Oncomine TCR Beta libraries from cultured CD4+ T cells were pooled using unique dual indexes and then sequenced on an Illumina iSeq 100. The original pipeline was this. Non-productive sequences were removed, and CDR3s that did not start with C, did not end with F or W, or were shorter than 7 amino acids were discarded. Antigen-specific clonotypes were identified with the MANAFEST web application by comparing peptide-stimulated wells with reference and other culture wells. Positive clones required FDR below 0.05, an odds ratio above 5, and productive frequency above 0.1% in at least two of three replicate wells. Cross-reactive clonotypes were defined as significantly expanded in both SARS-CoV-2 spike wells and at least one common cold coronavirus spike condition. Using R version 3.6.1, CDR3 homology was evaluated through Levenshtein distances (stringdist) along with unrooted phylogenetic trees (ape). Through fastp at Q25 and MiXCR, TCRdb rebuilt clones from the public reads, retaining in-frame beta chains. Each entry is one CDR3 protein sequence, shown with its most common DNA and genes. For this entry, the V and J calls and clone size follow TCRdb and not the study's own pipeline. This sample has around 15,000 distinct CDR3 sequences in its table, and about 45% of those were observed once. The ten largest clones capture around 7.5% of the sample.

The sample in question was CD4+ T cells from blood, cultured in vitro, obtained after SARS-CoV-2 vaccination. The receptor comes from a human donor who had recovered from COVID-19. Recombination joined TRBV6-1 with TRBJ1-4; 7 nucleotides in the junction match TRBD1. CDR3 reads: CASRRTGGYEKLFF. The nucleotide sequence is TGTGCCAGCAGGAGGACAGGAGGCTATGAAAAACTGTTTTTT.